This is a list of T cell receptor beta chains from one sample in a study of blood T cell repertoires in COVID-19. Data came from immunoSEQ multiplex PCR; TCRdb stores just in-frame clones and leaves some out. The profile shows about 85,000 clones, just over 85% of them singletons. What was sequenced was peripheral blood. These receptors originate from a woman older than 75 with acute or convalescent COVID-19. CDR3s include the opening cysteine and the closing phenylalanine or tryptophan. A D gene is named only where the DNA matches it firmly. Clone size is not always given. Where it is, it says once, few, many or a class for expanded clones.

18,.,TRBD2,TRBV23-1,TRBJ2-2,TGCTCCACTCCCAGTCCTCTACTAGCGGGAGGTAGCACCGGGGAGCTGTTTTTT,CSTPSPLLAGGSTGELFF
14,.,.,TRBV3-1/TRBV3-2,TRBJ1-1,TGTGCCAGCAGCCTATACCGGGGGAGCACTGAAGCTTTCTTT,CASSLYRGSTEAFF
15,.,.,TRBV7-2,TRBJ2-3,TGTGCCAGCAGCTTAGTAGCGACTAGCACAGATACGCAGTATTTT,CASSLVATSTDTQYF
16,.,.,TRBV7-7,TRBJ2-2,TGTGCTAGCAGCTTAGTCAGGGCCTGGAACACCGGGGAGCTGTTTTTT,CASSLVRAWNTGELFF
14,.,.,TRBV7-8,TRBJ1-2,TGTGCCAGCAGCTCCGCCGCCAGGTCCGATGGCTACACCTTC,CASSSAARSDGYTF
15,once,.,TRBV3-1/TRBV3-2,TRBJ2-1,TGTGCCAGCAGCACGCAACGGGCAGGGAAAAATGAGCAGTTCTTC,CASSTQRAGKNEQFF
13,.,TRBD1,TRBV11-2,TRBJ1-1,TGTGCCAGCAGCCCCACGACAGGGCTCGAAGCTTTCTTT,CASSPTTGLEAFF
13,once,TRBD2,TRBV6-1,TRBJ2-3,TGTGCCAGCAGATCCGGACTAGCGGTAACGCAGTATTTT,CASRSGLAVTQYF
14,.,.,TRBV19,TRBJ2-7,TGTGCCAGTAGTATACAACCGGGGAGAGGCGAGCAGTACTTC,CASSIQPGRGEQYF
16,.,TRBD1,TRBV5-6,TRBJ1-5,TGTGCCAGCAGCCTACGGACAGGGGCGGGCAATCAGCCCCAGCATTTT,CASSLRTGAGNQPQHF
12,.,.,TRBV12-3/TRBV12-4,TRBJ1-6,TGTGCCAGCACCAAGGAGACGTCACCCCTCCACTTT,CASTKETSPLHF
15,.,.,TRBV5-1,TRBJ1-2,TGCGCCAGCAGCCCGGAAGTCTCCCCGGCAGGTGGCTACACCTTC,CASSPEVSPAGGYTF
15,.,.,TRBV14,TRBJ1-1,TGTGCCAGCAGCCAAGTTGGAGGGGCGAACACTGAAGCTTTCTTT,CASSQVGGANTEAFF
16,.,TRBD2,TRBV4-1,TRBJ2-7,TGCGCCAGCAGCCCCGGACTAGCGGGAACTCACTACGAGCAGTACTTC,CASSPGLAGTHYEQYF
16,.,.,TRBV6-5,TRBJ2-7,TGTGCCAGCAGTTCACTCAGGGGCCTGGCCCCCTACGAGCAGTACTTC,CASSSLRGLAPYEQYF
16,.,TRBD2,TRBV5-1,TRBJ2-3,TGCGCCAGCAGCCTTAGCGGGGGGATTGTGGCAGATACGCAGTATTTT,CASSLSGGIVADTQYF
13,.,.,TRBV10-3,TRBJ2-2,TGTGCCATCGGGACAACAAGGAGCGGGGAGCTGTTTTTT,CAIGTTRSGELFF
15,.,.,TRBV5-1,TRBJ2-1,TGCGCCAGCAGCTTCCTCAGGGGGGAGTACAATGAGCAGTTCTTC,CASSFLRGEYNEQFF
14,.,TRBD1,TRBV7-3,TRBJ1-2,TGTGCCAGCAGCTCTAACGAGTGGGGACAGGTGATCACCTTC,CASSSNEWGQVITF
14,.,TRBD1,TRBV5-1,TRBJ1-5,TGCGCCAGCAGCCCAGGACAGGGCCACCAGCCCCAGCATTTT,CASSPGQGHQPQHF
15,.,.,TRBV5-8,TRBJ2-4,TGTGCCAGCAGCTTGAGGCTAACAGGCAAAAACATTCAGTACTTC,CASSLRLTGKNIQYF
17,.,.,TRBV11-3,TRBJ2-5,TGTGCCAGCAGCTCCGGGGGAATGGCAGGCGGAAGAGAGACCCAGTACTTC,CASSSGGMAGGRETQYF
14,.,TRBD1,TRBV29-1,TRBJ2-7,TGCAGCGCCCTAGGGGGACAGGGGCCCTACGAGCAGTACTTC,CSALGGQGPYEQYF
14,once,.,TRBV7-2,TRBJ1-2,TGTGCCAGCAGCCCGTATCGGGTGAGGGATGGCTACACCTTC,CASSPYRVRDGYTF
17,.,TRBD2,TRBV30,TRBJ2-5,TGTGCCTGGAGTGTCGGCTTGGCTAGCGGGAGTCGAGAGACCCAGTACTTC,CAWSVGLASGSRETQYF
15,.,.,TRBV10-3,TRBJ2-2,TGTGCCATCAGCCGATCGGAAGGGAGCGCCGGGGAGCTGTTTTTT,CAISRSEGSAGELFF
13,.,.,TRBV6-6,TRBJ1-1,TGTGCCAGCAGTTACTCGTCTAACACTGAAGCTTTCTTT,CASSYSSNTEAFF
13,.,.,TRBV2,TRBJ1-1,TGTGCCAGCAGTAGACAGGAAAACACTGAAGCTTTCTTT,CASSRQENTEAFF
15,.,.,TRBV6-5,TRBJ1-5,TGTGCCAGCAGCCCCTCGTCGGGTCACAATCAGCCCCAGCATTTT,CASSPSSGHNQPQHF
13,once,.,TRBV2,TRBJ2-7,TGTGCCAGCATCCTCGGGGTCTCCTACGAGCAGTACTTC,CASILGVSYEQYF
13,once,.,TRBV3-1/TRBV3-2,TRBJ2-1,TGTGCCAGCAGCCAAGGGTGGGCCGATGAGCAGTTCTTC,CASSQGWADEQFF
14,.,TRBD1,TRBV2,TRBJ1-2,TGTGCCAGCAGTGAGGGACAGGGGCGCTATGGCTACACCTTC,CASSEGQGRYGYTF
19,.,TRBD2,TRBV19,TRBJ2-2,TGTGCCAGTAGTATAGAAACCCTAGCGGGAGTCGCGAACACCGGGGAGCTGTTTTTT,CASSIETLAGVANTGELFF
16,.,.,TRBV5-1,TRBJ1-6,TGCGCCAGCAGCTTGGGTCACGGCTCCTATAATTCACCCCTCCACTTT,CASSLGHGSYNSPLHF
18,.,TRBD2,TRBV3-1/TRBV3-2,TRBJ2-7,TGTGCCAGCAGCGTCCATCAGGGCGGGAGGGCCCTCGGGTACGAGCAGTACTTC,CASSVHQGGRALGYEQYF
15,.,TRBD2,TRBV27,TRBJ2-3,TGTGCCAGCTCCCCCGAGGCGGGGGGCACAGATACGCAGTATTTT,CASSPEAGGTDTQYF
15,few,.,TRBV19,TRBJ2-2,TGTGCCAGTAAGGAGGGGAGCGCGAACACCGGGGAGCTGTTTTTT,CASKEGSANTGELFF
15,.,TRBD1,TRBV5-4,TRBJ1-3,TGTGCCAGCAGCCCGGGACAGGGCTCTGGAAACACCATATATTTT,CASSPGQGSGNTIYF
15,few,TRBD1,TRBV19,TRBJ2-1,TGTGCCAGTGGACAGAGGGGACAGGGGGCGACTGAGCAGTTCTTC,CASGQRGQGATEQFF
15,.,.,TRBV6-6,TRBJ1-3,TGTGCCAGCAGTCGCGCCCGGGGGGCAGGAAACACCATATATTTT,CASSRARGAGNTIYF
12,.,.,TRBV12-3/TRBV12-4,TRBJ2-7,TGTGCCAGCAGTTTGGAGGGGAGGTTCGGGTCCTTC,CASSLEGRFGSF
15,.,.,TRBV5-1,TRBJ2-2,TGTGCCAGCAGCTTACAGGGCCCGAACACCGGGGAGCTGTTTTTT,CASSLQGPNTGELFF
14,.,TRBD1,TRBV7-9,TRBJ2-3,TGTGCCAGCAGCCCGGGACAGGGCACAGATACGCAGTATTTT,CASSPGQGTDTQYF
15,.,TRBD2,TRBV5-1,TRBJ2-1,TGCGCCAGCAGCTCAGCGGGGGACTCCTACAATGAGCAGTTCTTC,CASSSAGDSYNEQFF
14,once,.,TRBV6-5,TRBJ2-6,TGTGCCAACCAGGCGGGCTTTGGGGCCAACGTCCTGACTTTC,CANQAGFGANVLTF
17,once,TRBD2,TRBV7-9,TRBJ2-1,TGTGCCAGCAGCGTCGGGACTAGCGGTTCCTCCCGTCATGAGCAGTTCTTC,CASSVGTSGSSRHEQFF
16,.,TRBD2,TRBV5-5,TRBJ2-2,TGTGCCAGCAGGTCACTAGCGGGGGAGAACACCGGGGAGCTGTTTTTT,CASRSLAGENTGELFF
15,.,TRBD2,TRBV7-3,TRBJ2-7,TGTGCCAGCAGCTTTGGGGGAGGGCCCACCTACGAGCAGTACTTC,CASSFGGGPTYEQYF
13,.,.,TRBV12-3/TRBV12-4,TRBJ1-2,TGTGCCAGCAGTTTGGGCAGGGGTTATGGCTACACCTTC,CASSLGRGYGYTF
15,.,.,TRBV20-1,TRBJ2-7,TGCAGTGCTAGTGAGCCCAGGACAGCGTCGGACGAGCAGTACTTC,CSASEPRTASDEQYF